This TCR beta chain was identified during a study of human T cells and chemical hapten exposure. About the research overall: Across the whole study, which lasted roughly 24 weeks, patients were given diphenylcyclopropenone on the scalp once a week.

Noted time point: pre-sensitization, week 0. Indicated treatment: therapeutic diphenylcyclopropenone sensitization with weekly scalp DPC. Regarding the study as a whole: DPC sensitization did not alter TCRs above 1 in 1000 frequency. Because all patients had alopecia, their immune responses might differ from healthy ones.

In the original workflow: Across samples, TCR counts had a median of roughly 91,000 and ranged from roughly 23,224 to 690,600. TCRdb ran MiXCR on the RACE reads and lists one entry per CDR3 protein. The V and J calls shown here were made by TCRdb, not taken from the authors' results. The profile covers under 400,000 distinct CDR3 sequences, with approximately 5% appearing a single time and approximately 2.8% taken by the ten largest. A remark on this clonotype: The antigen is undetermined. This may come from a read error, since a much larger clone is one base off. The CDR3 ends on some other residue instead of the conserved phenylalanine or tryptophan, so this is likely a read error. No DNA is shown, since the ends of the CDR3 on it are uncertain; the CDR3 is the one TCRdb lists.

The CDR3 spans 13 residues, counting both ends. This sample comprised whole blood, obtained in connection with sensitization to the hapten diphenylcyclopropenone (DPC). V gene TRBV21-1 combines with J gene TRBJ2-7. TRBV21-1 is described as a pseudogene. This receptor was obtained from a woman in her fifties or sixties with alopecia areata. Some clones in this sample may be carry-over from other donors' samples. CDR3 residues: CASRKKLNYEQYL.